A single sample is the source of the 5 T cell receptor beta chains below, sequenced in a study of siplizumab effects on memory and regulatory T cells. Sequencing used immunoSEQ multiplex PCR; TCRdb keeps in-frame clones, though not all of them. The repertoire includes over 65,000 clones, around 93% of them detected once, and over 4% sits in the top ten. Source material: CD8+ T cells sorted from blood. All receptors come from a human donor in good health.

This clone was seen just once. This chain uses TRBV7-2 with TRBJ2-7; no firm D call. Germline V lookup: CDR1 SGHTA, CDR2 FQGNSA. The CDR3 runs to 15 residues. V lost 0 bases to trimming and J lost 2 bases, with 11 bases between them. CDR3 protein: CASSLASFKTYEQYF. As DNA, the CDR3 is TGTGCCAGCAGCTTAGCGTCTTTTAAGACCTACGAGCAGTACTTC.

The chain combines TRBV7-8 with TRBJ2-2; D may be TRBD2 (7 bases). The CDR3 consists of 15 residues. With 8 bases removed from V and 4 bases from J, the gap between germline ends came to 17 bases. The V gene's germline CDR1 is SGHVS and CDR2 FQNEAQ. The CDR3 spells CASPVGGASTGELFF. CDR3 nucleotides: TGTGCCAGCCCAGTTGGGGGGGCGAGCACCGGGGAGCTGTTTTTT. The whole variable domain, filled in from reference TRBV7-8 and TRBJ2-2, reads GAGVSQSPRYKVAKRGQDVALRCDPISGHVSLFWYQQALGQGPEFLTYFQNEAQLDKSGLPSDRFFAERPEGSVSTLKIQRTQQEDSAVYLCASPVGGASTGELFFGEGSRLTVL.

The chain has TRBV25-1 and TRBJ1-2; D may be TRBD1 (5 bases). The germline V gene encodes CDR1 MGHDK and CDR2 SYGVNS. The CDR3 runs to 11 residues. Trimming pared 7 bases from V and 8 bases from J, leaving 11 bases between. CDR3 nucleotide sequence: TGTGCCAGCAAGGACACTCGCGGCTACACCTTC. Translating gives CASKDTRGYTF.

Regarding this clone: Different DNA sequences within this sample yield the same CDR3. The CDR3 loop reads CASSHGGTDTQYF. In DNA form, the CDR3 reads TGCGCCAGCAGCCACGGAGGCACAGATACGCAGTATTTT. The V gene is TRBV4-3, the J gene TRBJ2-3; D is unclear. V was clipped by 3 bases and J by 1 base, with 5 bases between them. The CDR3 runs to 13 residues. The germline CDR1 and CDR2 sequences are LGHNA and YSLEER.

A single count supports this clone. The chain uses TRBV10-2 and TRBJ2-5; TRBD2 matches at 7 bases. With V trimmed by 2 bases and J by 2 bases, 2 bases remained unmatched. Germline CDR1 and CDR2: WSHSY and SAAADI. The CDR3 sequence is 14 residues long. CDR3 amino acids: CASSEVGGQETQYF. CDR3 DNA: TGCGCCAGCAGTGAGGTGGGGGGGCAAGAGACCCAGTACTTC.